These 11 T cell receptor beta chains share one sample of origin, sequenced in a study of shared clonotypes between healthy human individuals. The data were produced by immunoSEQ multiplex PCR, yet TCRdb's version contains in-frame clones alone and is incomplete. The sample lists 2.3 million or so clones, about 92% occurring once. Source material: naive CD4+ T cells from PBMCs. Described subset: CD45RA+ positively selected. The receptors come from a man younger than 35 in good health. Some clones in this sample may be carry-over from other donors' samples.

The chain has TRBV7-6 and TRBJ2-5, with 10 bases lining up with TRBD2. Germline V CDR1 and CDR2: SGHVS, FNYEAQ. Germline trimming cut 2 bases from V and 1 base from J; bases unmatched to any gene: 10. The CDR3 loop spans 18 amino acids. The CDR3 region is CASSLLTSGRPTQETQYF. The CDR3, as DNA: TGTGCCAGCAGCTTATTGACTAGCGGGCGCCCGACCCAAGAGACCCAGTACTTC.

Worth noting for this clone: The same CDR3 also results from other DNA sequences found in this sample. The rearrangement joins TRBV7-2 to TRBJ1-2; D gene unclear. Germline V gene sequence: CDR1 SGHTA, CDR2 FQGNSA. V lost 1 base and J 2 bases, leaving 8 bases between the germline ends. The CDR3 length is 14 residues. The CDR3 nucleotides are TGTGCCAGCAGCTTAGGCAGAGCCAACTATGGCTACACCTTC. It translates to CASSLGRANYGYTF.

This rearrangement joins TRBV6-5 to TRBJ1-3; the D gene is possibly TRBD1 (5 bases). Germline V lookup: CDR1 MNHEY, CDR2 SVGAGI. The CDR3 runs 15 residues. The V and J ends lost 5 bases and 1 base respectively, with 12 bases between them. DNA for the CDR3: TGTGCCAGCAGTGGCTCAGGGAGGTCTGGAAACACCATATATTTT. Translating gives CASSGSGRSGNTIYF.

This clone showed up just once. The CDR3 sequence is CASSPPGATGYEQYF. CDR3 bases: TGTGCCAGCTCACCACCTGGAGCGACCGGCTACGAGCAGTACTTC. The V and J genes are TRBV18 and TRBJ2-7, with unresolved D. V lost 0 bases, J lost 3 bases, and 12 bases lay in between. Germline CDR1 is KGHSH and CDR2 is LQKENI. The CDR3 runs to 15 residues.

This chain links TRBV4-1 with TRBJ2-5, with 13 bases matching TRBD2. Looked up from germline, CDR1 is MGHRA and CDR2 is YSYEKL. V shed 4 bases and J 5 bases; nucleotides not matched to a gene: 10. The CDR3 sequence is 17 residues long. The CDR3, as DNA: TGCGCCAGCAGCCCCGGACGGACTAGCGGGAGTGGCGAGACCCAGTACTTC. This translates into CASSPGRTSGSGETQYF.

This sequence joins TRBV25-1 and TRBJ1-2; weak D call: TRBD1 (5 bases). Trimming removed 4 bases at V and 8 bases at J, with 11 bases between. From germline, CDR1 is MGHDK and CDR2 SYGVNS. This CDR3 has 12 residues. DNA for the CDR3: TGTGCCAGCAGTGCCAGGGTAGAAGGCTACACCTTC. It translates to CASSARVEGYTF.

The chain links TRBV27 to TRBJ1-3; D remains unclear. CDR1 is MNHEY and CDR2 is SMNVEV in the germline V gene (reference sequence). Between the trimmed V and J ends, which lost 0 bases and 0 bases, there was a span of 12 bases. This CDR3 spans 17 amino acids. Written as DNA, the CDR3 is TGTGCCAGCAGTTTATCACTGGGCAGCGCCTCTGGAAACACCATATATTTT. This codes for CASSLSLGSASGNTIYF.

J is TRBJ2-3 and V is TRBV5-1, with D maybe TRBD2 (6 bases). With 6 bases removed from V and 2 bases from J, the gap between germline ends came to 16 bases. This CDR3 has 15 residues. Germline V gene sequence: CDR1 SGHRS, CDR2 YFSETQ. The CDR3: CASKLVAGTTDTQYF. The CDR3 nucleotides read TGCGCCAGCAAGCTTGTGGCGGGAACCACAGATACGCAGTATTTT.

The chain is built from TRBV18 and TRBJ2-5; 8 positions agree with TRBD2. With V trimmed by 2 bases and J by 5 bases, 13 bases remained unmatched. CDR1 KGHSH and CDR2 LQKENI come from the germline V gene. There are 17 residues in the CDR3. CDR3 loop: CASSPSGGQRILETQYF. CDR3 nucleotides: TGTGCCAGCTCACCATCGGGGGGGCAGCGGATTTTGGAGACCCAGTACTTC.

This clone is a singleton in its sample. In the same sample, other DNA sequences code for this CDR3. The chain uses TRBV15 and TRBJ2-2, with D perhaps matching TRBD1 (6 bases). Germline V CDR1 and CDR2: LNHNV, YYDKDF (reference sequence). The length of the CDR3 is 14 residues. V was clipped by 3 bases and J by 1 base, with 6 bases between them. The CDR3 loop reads CATSRDRNTGELFF. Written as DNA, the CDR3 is TGTGCCACCAGCAGGGACAGGAACACCGGGGAGCTGTTTTTT.

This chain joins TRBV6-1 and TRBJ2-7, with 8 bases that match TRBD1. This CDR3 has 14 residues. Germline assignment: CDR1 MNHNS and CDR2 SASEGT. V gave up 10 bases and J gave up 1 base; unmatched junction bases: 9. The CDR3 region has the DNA TGTGCCACCTTCACAGGGGGAACTTCCTACGAGCAGTACTTC. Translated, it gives CATFTGGTSYEQYF.